Listed below are T cell receptor beta chains from one sample, sequenced in a study of blood T cell repertoires in COVID-19. This table comes from immunoSEQ multiplex PCR, and its TCRdb copy is limited to in-frame clones, with some not included. The table lists roughly 360,000 clones, roughly 90% of them singletons. Sequencing input: PBMCs or T cells enriched from blood (not recorded which). Source of these receptors: a woman under 40 with acute COVID-19. The CDR3 runs from the conserved cysteine through the conserved F or W. A D gene is named only where the DNA matches it firmly. Where a row states a size, it is once, few, many or the class of an expanded clone; other rows omit it.

CDR3 protein,CDR3 DNA,V gene,J gene,D gene,clone size
CASSPTPSSYEQYF,TGTGCCAGTAGTCCGACTCCCAGCTCCTACGAGCAGTACTTC,TRBV19,TRBJ2-7,-,once
CASSLEGLVYNEQFF,TGCGCCAGCAGCTTGGAAGGACTAGTCTACAATGAGCAGTTCTTC,TRBV5-1,TRBJ2-1,TRBD2,-
CASSLARQDYPTTPYNSPLHF,TGTGCCAGCAGCTTAGCGCGTCAGGACTACCCAACAACACCCTATAATTCACCCCTCCACTTT,TRBV7-6,TRBJ1-6,-,-
CASSQDFTPRETQYF,TGCGCCAGCAGCCAAGATTTCACCCCCCGGGAGACCCAGTACTTC,TRBV4-3,TRBJ2-5,-,-
CASSRGLGGHAGYTF,TGTGCCAGCAGCAGAGGCCTCGGGGGGCACGCTGGCTACACCTTC,TRBV7-6,TRBJ1-2,-,-
CASSGSGTGAYEQFF,TGTGCCAGCAGTGGGTCCGGGACAGGGGCATATGAGCAGTTCTTC,TRBV27,TRBJ2-1,TRBD1,-
CASSLLLGGNTEAFF,TGCGCCAGCAGCTTGTTGTTAGGGGGGAACACTGAAGCTTTCTTT,TRBV5-1,TRBJ1-1,-,-
CALCGTGNPTEAFF,TGTGCCCTATGCGGGACAGGGAACCCCACTGAAGCTTTCTTT,TRBV30,TRBJ1-1,TRBD1,-
CAAGSGGPDTQYF,TGTGCAGCGGGGAGCGGGGGGCCAGATACGCAGTATTTT,TRBV5-4,TRBJ2-3,TRBD2,-
CASSQIGGDTDTQYF,TGCGCCAGCAGCCAAATCGGGGGGGACACAGATACGCAGTATTTT,TRBV10-1,TRBJ2-3,TRBD2,-
CASSITTTRLPFEQYF,TGTGCCAGTAGTATAACCACGACACGGTTACCTTTCGAGCAGTACTTC,TRBV19,TRBJ2-7,-,-
CASSHSIFGNEQFF,TGTGCCAGCAGCCACTCTATCTTCGGCAATGAGCAGTTCTTC,TRBV6-5,TRBJ2-1,-,-
CASSVEGASYEQYF,TGTGCCAGCAGCGTTGAGGGGGCCTCCTACGAGCAGTACTTC,TRBV9,TRBJ2-7,TRBD1,-
CASSRIRDYNEQFF,TGTGCCAGCAGCCGAATCCGGGACTACAATGAGCAGTTCTTC,TRBV9,TRBJ2-1,-,-
CASRISSGGAKTQYF,TGTGCCAGCAGGATAAGTAGCGGGGGAGCCAAGACCCAGTACTTC,TRBV27,TRBJ2-5,TRBD2,-
CAISTGVRTEAFF,TGTGCCATCAGTACAGGGGTCCGAACTGAAGCTTTCTTT,TRBV10-3,TRBJ1-1,TRBD1,-
CASSQAPDRIMYF,TGCGCCAGCAGCCAGGCCCCGGACAGAATAATGTACTTC,TRBV4-1,TRBJ2-7,-,-
CASSPGREGDTQYF,TGTGCCAGCTCACCAGGGAGAGAGGGAGATACGCAGTATTTT,TRBV18,TRBJ2-3,-,-
CASRDNRGAYEQYF,TGTGCCAGCAGGGATAACAGGGGGGCCTACGAGCAGTACTTC,TRBV2,TRBJ2-7,TRBD1,-
CASSPGTGSGNTIYF,TGTGCCAGCAGCCCCGGGACAGGCTCTGGAAACACCATATATTTT,TRBV11-2,TRBJ1-3,TRBD1,-
CASSYSGGLNTEAFF,TGTGCCAGCAGTTATTCGGGGGGACTGAACACTGAAGCTTTCTTT,TRBV6-5,TRBJ1-1,-,-
CASSFSGGTGELFF,TGTGCCAGCAGTTTTTCGGGGGGCACCGGGGAGCTGTTTTTT,TRBV28,TRBJ2-2,TRBD2,-
CASSPTGVKERTEAFF,TGCGCCAGCAGCCCGACAGGGGTAAAGGAGAGGACTGAAGCTTTCTTT,TRBV5-1,TRBJ1-1,TRBD1,-
CASSRITENTEAFF,TGTGCCAGCAGCCGAATCACAGAGAACACTGAAGCTTTCTTT,TRBV6-5,TRBJ1-1,-,once
CSVRGTGLNTEAFF,TGCAGCGTTAGAGGGACAGGGTTGAACACTGAAGCTTTCTTT,TRBV29-1,TRBJ1-1,TRBD1,-
CASSFRGQLNIQYF,TGTGCCAGCAGTTTTCGAGGGCAGCTAAACATTCAGTACTTC,TRBV27,TRBJ2-4,-,-
CASSFSVGNQPQHF,TGTGCCAGCAGCTTCTCGGTGGGCAATCAGCCCCAGCATTTT,TRBV7-2,TRBJ1-5,-,-
CASSKSPGPGGPRGNQPQHF,TGTGCCAGTAGTAAGTCTCCGGGGCCAGGAGGGCCAAGGGGCAATCAGCCCCAGCATTTT,TRBV19,TRBJ1-5,-,few
CASSSNSGYRDRVNEAFF,TGCGCCAGCAGCTCTAACTCGGGGTACCGCGACAGGGTGAATGAAGCTTTCTTT,TRBV5-1,TRBJ1-1,TRBD1,-
CASSEQGRYNEQFF,TGTGCCAGCAGTGAACAGGGAAGATACAATGAGCAGTTCTTC,TRBV2,TRBJ2-1,-,-
CASSHRDRGLNTEAFF,TGTGCCAGCAGCCACCGGGACAGGGGTCTGAACACTGAAGCTTTCTTT,TRBV14,TRBJ1-1,TRBD1,-
CASSSRRNRALNTEAFF,TGTGCCAGTAGTTCCCGACGTAACAGAGCCCTGAACACTGAAGCTTTCTTT,TRBV19,TRBJ1-1,-,-
CSVQRGGTDTQYF,TGCAGCGTCCAGCGGGGGGGCACAGATACGCAGTATTTT,TRBV29-1,TRBJ2-3,TRBD2,once
CASSFRGDEKLFF,TGCGCCAGCAGCTTCAGGGGTGATGAAAAACTGTTTTTT,TRBV5-1,TRBJ1-4,-,-
CSVWTGAGNQPQHF,TGCAGCGTCTGGACAGGGGCCGGCAATCAGCCCCAGCATTTT,TRBV29-1,TRBJ1-5,TRBD1,-
CASSLAGSLTGELFF,TGTGCCAGCAGCTTAGCCGGTTCCCTCACCGGGGAGCTGTTTTTT,TRBV7-9,TRBJ2-2,-,-
CASSLTGQRQFF,TGTGCCAGCAGCCTCACAGGGCAGAGGCAGTTCTTC,TRBV9,TRBJ2-1,-,-
CAWSVGTYEQYF,TGTGCCTGGAGTGTGGGCACTTACGAGCAGTACTTC,TRBV30,TRBJ2-7,-,once
CATSRDRQGTQNIQYF,TGTGCCACCAGCAGAGATCGACAGGGTACTCAAAACATTCAGTACTTC,TRBV15,TRBJ2-4,TRBD1,-
CASRAGTGREQFF,TGTGCCAGCAGGGCAGGGACAGGGAGGGAGCAGTTCTTC,TRBV25-1,TRBJ2-1,TRBD1,few
CASSLVLGGSYEQYF,TGCGCCAGCAGCTTGGTCTTGGGGGGCTCCTACGAGCAGTACTTC,TRBV5-1,TRBJ2-7,-,-
CATSGDRTNYGYTF,TGTGCCACCAGCGGGGACAGAACTAACTATGGCTACACCTTC,TRBV24-1,TRBJ1-2,TRBD1,-
CASSSTGGTGELFF,TGTGCCAGCAGCAGCACAGGGGGCACCGGGGAGCTGTTTTTT,TRBV6-5,TRBJ2-2,TRBD1,-
CASSVGQSYGYTF,TGCGCCAGCAGCGTGGGACAGAGCTATGGCTACACCTTC,TRBV5-1,TRBJ1-2,TRBD1,-
CASSLVASSGATEAFF,TGTGCCAGCAGCTTAGTTGCGTCCTCAGGGGCCACTGAAGCTTTCTTT,TRBV7-2,TRBJ1-1,-,-
CASGASGGATYNEQFF,TGCGCCAGCGGGGCTAGCGGGGGGGCCACCTACAATGAGCAGTTCTTC,TRBV5-1,TRBJ2-1,TRBD2,-
CASSKSYRGESNQPQHF,TGTGCCAGCAGCAAATCATACAGGGGGGAAAGCAATCAGCCCCAGCATTTT,TRBV21-1,TRBJ1-5,-,-
CASSLLPRQGGEQFF,TGCGCCAGCAGCCTTTTGCCACGACAGGGCGGTGAGCAGTTCTTC,TRBV5-1,TRBJ2-1,TRBD1,once
CASSYGTGTDTQYF,TGTGCCAGCAGTTACGGGACAGGCACAGATACGCAGTATTTT,TRBV6-5,TRBJ2-3,TRBD1,-
CASSPGVGAAGLAKNIQYF,TGCGCCAGCAGCCCTGGCGTAGGAGCAGCCGGTTTAGCCAAAAACATTCAGTACTTC,TRBV4-3,TRBJ2-4,-,-
CASSSDRINYGYTF,TGCGCCAGCAGTTCAGACAGGATTAACTATGGCTACACCTTC,TRBV5-1,TRBJ1-2,-,-